The entry below gives a single T cell receptor beta chain sequence along with its context. This clonotype was counted between two and nine times. Its recognized antigen is unknown. Base-call qualities are not available, and no considerably larger clone is one nucleotide away. This sample is part of a study of blood T cells in healthy people across ages (dated by TCRdb to the mid-2010s). Study-wide context: In model experiments, roughly one uniquely barcoded TCR beta cDNA molecule per two T cells was captured by template switching. The study analyzed two additional independent replicas of 1 million unique cDNA reads from the same blood draw for two donors, one aged 18 to 30 and one aged 80 or older. To avoid experimental bias, donors of different ages were distributed randomly across sequencing lanes. The donors were divided into four age groups: young (average approximately 17 years), middle-aged (about 40), aged (approximately 59) and long-lived (about 84). Age-related changes in TCR beta repertoire diversity were measured in the study by deep sequencing normalized with unique cDNA molecular identifiers.

The roughly 38 donors, aged 6 to 90 years, were systemically healthy Caucasian individuals from Russia. Each donor gave ten milliliters of peripheral blood, drawn into EDTA-treated Vacutainer tubes. Ficoll-Paque density-gradient centrifugation was used to isolate PBMCs, with at least 7 million obtained per sample. Total RNA was extracted from PBMCs with Trizol reagent, with at least 6 micrograms obtained per sample. Naive CD45RAhigh/CD27high T cell percentages were measured by flow cytometry on a PBMC aliquot from every donor. Sequences SGHVS (CDR1) and FQNEAQ (CDR2) are obtained from the germline V gene. The CDR3 goes from the cysteine to the phenylalanine over 18 residues. CDR3 DNA only is kept here, 54 bases in frame from base 1. The V and J ends are trimmed by 1 base and 8 bases, leaving 24 bases between them. The paper as a whole reports these results and caveats: Observed TCR beta diversity correlated strongly with the percentage of naive T cells measured by flow cytometry. Compared with the aged group, the long-lived group had more naive CD4+ T cells, fewer expanded clones and increased TCR diversity, suggesting age selection. Because donor CMV infection status was unknown, age-related changes in expanded clonotypes were potentially confounded. Estimates of total diversity based on one million sequenced T cells were regarded as lower bounds and as underestimates. As age increased, observed TCR beta diversity per million T cells dropped in a roughly linear way, and a significant reduction was already evident by age about 40. Bulk unsorted PBMC profiling prevented conclusive comparison of naive and antigen-experienced compartments.

Library prep was done by 5' RACE. These reads were obtained on an Illumina HiSeq 2500. The second PCR ran for roughly 7 to 11 cycles and used a J-beta primer mix along with a sample-barcoded 5' primer. A template-switch 5' adaptor carrying 12 random nucleotides introduced a unique molecular identifier onto each TCR beta cDNA molecule. Each sample yielded at least 2.5 million CDR3-containing paired-end reads. The Mint cDNA synthesis kit, primed by a TRBC-specific oligonucleotide, was used to synthesize first-strand cDNA from all RNA. Following uracil-DNA glycosylase treatment, a first 18-cycle PCR with universal primers M1SS and BC2_uni_R was performed on all cDNA. Concerning the study's data processing: Each sample was normalized by randomly selecting 1 million high-quality reads, each carrying a distinct molecular identifier. Reads with shared molecular identifiers were discarded instead of being binned into consensus sequences. CDR3 identification, clonotype clustering and error correction used MiTCR with a Q25 quality threshold and the strictest error-elimination algorithm. A nonparametric unseen species model with Euler transformation was used to estimate a lower bound on total TCR beta diversity. TCRdb handled the public reads itself, with Q25 trimming in fastp and clone calling in MiXCR, and kept productive beta chains. Every entry covers one CDR3 protein and lists the most common genes and DNA from its rows. It is TCRdb's table, rather than the study itself, that gives the V and J calls and clone size. The table for this sample lists approximately 1,000,000 distinct CDR3 sequences; 40% to 45% of them were counted only once. The ten largest clones take up approximately 20% of the sample.

In this chain, TRBV7-8 is recombined with TRBJ2-1, with TRBD2 as a weak D call on 5 bases. The origin of this receptor is a woman aged 55-75 years in good health. Input material: blood. The DNA reads as follows: TGTGCCAGCAGCTTAGAGAGGGTCGCAGTCCGAAGGGTACATGAGCAGTTCTTC. This is translated as CASSLERVAVRRVHEQFF.